This T cell receptor (beta chain) was documented in a study of shared clonotypes between healthy human individuals. Germline V gene lookup returns CDR1 SGHRS and CDR2 YFSETQ. Trimming took 0 bases from V and 2 from J; bases not matched to a gene: 11. The CDR3 sequence is 18 residues long. This clone was detected once. As yet, its antigen is unknown. Study-level findings and limits: Few donors limited the genetic and exposure-history diversity represented.

Replicate PCRs run on sorted subsets employed 200 ng DNA, 30,000 to 35,000 T cell genomes. The table came from immunoSEQ multiplex PCR; TCRdb's copy has only in-frame clones and leaves some out. The top ten hold 0.36% of the sample, which has around 1.4 million clones, about 98.5% seen once. This TCR was sampled from a man aged 25 to 40 in good health. The rearrangement uses TRBV5-1 and TRBJ2-3, with TRBD2 matching 8 bases. Sequencing was done on a sample of naive CD4+ T cells sorted from blood. Noted subset: CD45RA+ positively selected. For the CDR3, the DNA is TGCGCCAGCAGCTTGGGGTCTGCGGGAGGAACCCTCACAGATACGCAGTATTTT. Its translation: CASSLGSAGGTLTDTQYF.